Presented here are 4 T cell receptor beta chains from one specimen sequenced in a study of shared clonotypes between healthy human individuals. The table came from immunoSEQ multiplex PCR; TCRdb's copy has only in-frame clones and leaves some out. Among hundreds of thousands of clones listed, roughly four fifths were seen once. The sequencing sample was made of PBMCs. These receptors were collected from a woman aged 40 to 55 in good health. Some clones in this sample may be carry-over from other donors' samples.

The chain uses TRBV6-1 and TRBJ2-7; possible D gene TRBD2, 5 bases. The germline V and J ends were trimmed by 1 base and 3 bases, with 13 bases remaining between them. This CDR3 has 15 residues. Germline CDR1 and CDR2: MNHNS and SASEGT. CDR3 nucleotides: TGTGCCAGCAGTGAAGAGCGGAATACGATCTACGAGCAGTACTTC. Translated, it gives CASSEERNTIYEQYF.

This chain connects TRBV7-9 to TRBJ2-4, with 9 bases fitting TRBD1. The germline CDR1 and CDR2 sequences are SEHNR and FQNEAQ (reference sequence). Trimming cost V 5 bases and J 4 bases; bases outside gene matches: 6. The CDR3 covers 15 residues. The CDR3 nucleotides are TGTGCCAGCAGCCCCCAGGGACAGGGTAAAAACATTCAGTACTTC. The encoded protein is CASSPQGQGKNIQYF. Full variable domain (missing parts from reference TRBV7-9 and TRBJ2-4): DTGVSQNPRHKITKRGQNVTFRCDPISEHNRLYWYRQTLGQGPEFLTYFQNEAQLEKSRLLSDRFSAERPKGSFSTLEIQRTEQGDSAMYLCASSPQGQGKNIQYFGAGTRLSVL.

The chain recombines TRBV19 with TRBJ1-1; no clear D gene. The germline gives CDR1 LNHDA, CDR2 SQIVND (reference sequence). CDR3 length equals 15 residues. Trimming removed 3 bases from V and 1 base from J, with 12 bases in between. In nucleotides, the CDR3 is TGTGCCAGTAGTATTAACAGCAATACGAACACTGAAGCTTTCTTT. Protein: CASSINSNTNTEAFF.

This CDR3 reads CASSLVGVQETQYF. The CDR3 DNA sequence: TGTGCCAGCAGTTTGGTTGGGGTCCAAGAGACCCAGTACTTC. The rearrangement uses TRBV27 and TRBJ2-5; D not resolved. Germline values: CDR1 MNHEY, CDR2 SMNVEV (reference sequence). The length of the CDR3 is 14 residues. V dropped 3 bases and J dropped 1 base, with 9 bases sitting between them.